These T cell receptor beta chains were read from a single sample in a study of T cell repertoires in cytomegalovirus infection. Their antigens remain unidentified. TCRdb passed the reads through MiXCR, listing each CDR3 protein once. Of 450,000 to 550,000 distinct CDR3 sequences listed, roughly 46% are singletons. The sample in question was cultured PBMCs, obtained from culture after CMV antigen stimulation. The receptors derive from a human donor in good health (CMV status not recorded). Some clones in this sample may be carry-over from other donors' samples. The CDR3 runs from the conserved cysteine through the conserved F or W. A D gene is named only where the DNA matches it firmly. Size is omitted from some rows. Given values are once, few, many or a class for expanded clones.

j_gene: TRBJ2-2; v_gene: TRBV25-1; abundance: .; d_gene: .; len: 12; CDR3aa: CASSKITGELFF; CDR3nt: TGTGCCAGCAGTAAAATAACCGGGGAGCTGTTTTTT
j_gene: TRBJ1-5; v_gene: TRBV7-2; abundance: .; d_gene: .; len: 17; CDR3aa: CASSHHQETYSNQPQHF; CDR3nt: TGTGCCAGCAGCCATCACCAGGAGACCTATAGCAATCAGCCCCAGCATTTT
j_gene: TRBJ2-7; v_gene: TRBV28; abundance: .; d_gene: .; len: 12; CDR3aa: CASSFVDDEQYF; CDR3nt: TGTGCCAGCAGTTTTGTGGATGACGAGCAGTACTTC
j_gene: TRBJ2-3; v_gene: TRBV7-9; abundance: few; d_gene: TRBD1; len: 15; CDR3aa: CASSGDRVKTDTQYF; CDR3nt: TGTGCCAGCAGCGGGGACAGGGTAAAGACAGATACGCAGTATTTT
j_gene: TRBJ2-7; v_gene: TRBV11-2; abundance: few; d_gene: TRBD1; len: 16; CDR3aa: CASSLGYSGQGYEQYF; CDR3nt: TGTGCCAGCAGCTTAGGATATTCGGGACAGGGCTACGAGCAGTACTTC
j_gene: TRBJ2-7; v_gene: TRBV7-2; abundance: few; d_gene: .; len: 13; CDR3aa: CASSLARVGEQYF; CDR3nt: TGTGCCAGCAGCTTAGCCAGGGTCGGCGAGCAGTACTTC
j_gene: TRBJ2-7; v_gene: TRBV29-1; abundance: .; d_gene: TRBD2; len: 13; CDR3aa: CSARGVDSYEQYF; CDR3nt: TGCAGCGCTCGGGGGGTGGACTCCTACGAGCAGTACTTC
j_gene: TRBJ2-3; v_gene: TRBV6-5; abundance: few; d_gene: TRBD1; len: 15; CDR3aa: CASSLQGASTDTQYF; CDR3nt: TGTGCCAGCAGCCTACAGGGGGCGAGCACAGATACGCAGTATTTT
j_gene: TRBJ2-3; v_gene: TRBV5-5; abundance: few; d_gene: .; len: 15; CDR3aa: CASSFDRRNTDTQYF; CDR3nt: TGTGCCAGCAGCTTCGACAGAAGAAACACAGATACGCAGTATTTT
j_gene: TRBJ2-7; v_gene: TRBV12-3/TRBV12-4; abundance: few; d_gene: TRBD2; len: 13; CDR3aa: CASSLGGRGSRYF; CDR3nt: TGTGCCAGCAGTTTGGGCGGGAGGGGATCTCGGTACTTC
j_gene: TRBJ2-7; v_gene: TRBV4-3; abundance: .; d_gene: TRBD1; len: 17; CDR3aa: CASSQDSNRGLVYEQYF; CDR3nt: TGCGCCAGCAGCCAAGACTCCAACAGGGGGCTGGTCTACGAGCAGTACTTC
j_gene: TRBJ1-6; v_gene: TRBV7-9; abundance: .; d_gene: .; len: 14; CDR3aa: CASEERAGQSPLHF; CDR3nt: TGTGCCAGCGAGGAACGGGCAGGGCAATCACCCCTCCACTTT
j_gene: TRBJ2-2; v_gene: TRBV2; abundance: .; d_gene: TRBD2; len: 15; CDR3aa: CASGLAATYTGELFF; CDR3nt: TGTGCCAGCGGGCTAGCGGCGACATACACCGGGGAGCTGTTTTTT
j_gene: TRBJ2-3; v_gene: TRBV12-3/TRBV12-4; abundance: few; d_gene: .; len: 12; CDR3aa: CASSKAGDTQYF; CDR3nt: TGTGCCAGCTCCAAGGCGGGAGATACGCAGTATTTT
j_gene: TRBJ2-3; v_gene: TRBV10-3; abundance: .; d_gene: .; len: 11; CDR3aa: CAISEGTTQYF; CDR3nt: TGTGCCATCAGTGAGGGAACTACGCAGTATTTT
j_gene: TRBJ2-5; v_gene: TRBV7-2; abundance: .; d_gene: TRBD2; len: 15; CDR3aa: CASSLTERGPETQYF; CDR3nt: TGTGCCAGCAGCTTAACCGAGCGGGGGCCGGAGACCCAGTACTTC
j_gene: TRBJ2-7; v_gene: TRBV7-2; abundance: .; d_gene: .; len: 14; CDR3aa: CASTPGGVPYEQYF; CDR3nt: TGTGCCAGCACCCCAGGTGGCGTACCCTACGAGCAGTACTTC
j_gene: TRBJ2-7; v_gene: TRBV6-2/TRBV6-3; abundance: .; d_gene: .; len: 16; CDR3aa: CASRRFSTGTTYEQYF; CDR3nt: TGTGCCAGCAGACGCTTTTCAACAGGGACCACCTACGAGCAGTACTTC
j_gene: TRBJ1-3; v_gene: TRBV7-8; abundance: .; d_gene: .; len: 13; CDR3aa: CASSSYRGNTIYF; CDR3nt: TGTGCCAGCAGCTCGTACAGGGGAAACACCATATATTTT
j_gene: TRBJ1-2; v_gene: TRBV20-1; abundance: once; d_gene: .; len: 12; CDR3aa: CSARDKGEGYTF; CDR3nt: TGCAGTGCTAGAGATAAGGGGGAAGGCTACACCTTC
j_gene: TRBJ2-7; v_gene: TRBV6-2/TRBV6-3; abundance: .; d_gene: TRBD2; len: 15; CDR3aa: CASSYPGLAGREQYF; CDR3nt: TGTGCCAGCAGTTACCCGGGACTAGCGGGCCGAGAGCAGTACTTC
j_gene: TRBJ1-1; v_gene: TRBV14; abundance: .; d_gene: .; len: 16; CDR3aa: CASSQDLGGVGTEAFF; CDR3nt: TGTGCCAGCAGCCAAGATCTTGGGGGAGTCGGCACTGAAGCTTTCTTT
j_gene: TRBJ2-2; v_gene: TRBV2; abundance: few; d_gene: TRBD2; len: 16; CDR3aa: CASSVQRGGRTGELFF; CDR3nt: TGTGCCAGCAGTGTGCAGCGGGGGGGCCGCACCGGGGAGCTGTTTTTT
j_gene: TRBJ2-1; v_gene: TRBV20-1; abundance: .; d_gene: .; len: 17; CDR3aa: CSAQARTGSPLYNEQFF; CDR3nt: TGCAGTGCTCAGGCGAGAACAGGGTCCCCTCTCTACAATGAGCAGTTCTTC
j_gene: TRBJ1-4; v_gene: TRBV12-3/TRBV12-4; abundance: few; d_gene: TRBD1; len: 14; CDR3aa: CASSLLQGAEKLFF; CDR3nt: TGTGCCAGCAGTTTATTGCAGGGGGCGGAAAAACTGTTTTTT
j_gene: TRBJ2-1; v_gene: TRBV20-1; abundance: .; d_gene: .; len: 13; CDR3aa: CRAVGRYLREQFF; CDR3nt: TGCAGAGCGGTGGGACGCTACCTAAGGGAGCAGTTCTTC
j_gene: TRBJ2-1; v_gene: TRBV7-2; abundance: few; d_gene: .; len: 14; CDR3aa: CAGRTASSYNEQFF; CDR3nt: TGTGCCGGAAGGACCGCTAGCTCCTACAATGAGCAGTTCTTC
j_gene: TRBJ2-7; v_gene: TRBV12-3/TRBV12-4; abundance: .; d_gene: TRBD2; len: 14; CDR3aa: CASSPFGAGYEQYF; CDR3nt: TGTGCCAGCAGTCCCTTTGGAGCGGGATACGAGCAGTACTTC
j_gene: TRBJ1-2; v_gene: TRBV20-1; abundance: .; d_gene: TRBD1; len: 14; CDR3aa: CSASDPTGKDGYTF; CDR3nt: TGCAGTGCTTCCGACCCGACAGGGAAGGATGGCTACACCTTC
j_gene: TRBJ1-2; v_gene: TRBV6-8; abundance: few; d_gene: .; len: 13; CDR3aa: CASSYAGGHGYTF; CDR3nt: TGTGCCAGCAGTTACGCGGGTGGGCATGGCTACACCTTC
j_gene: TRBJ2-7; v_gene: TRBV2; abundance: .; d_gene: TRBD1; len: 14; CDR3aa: CASSGGQPSYEQYF; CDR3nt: TGTGCCAGCAGTGGGGGACAGCCCTCCTACGAGCAGTACTTC
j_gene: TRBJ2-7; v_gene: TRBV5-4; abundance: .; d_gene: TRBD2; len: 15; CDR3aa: CASSNIAGSSDGQYF; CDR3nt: TGTGCCAGCAGCAACATAGCGGGCTCTTCGGACGGGCAGTACTTC
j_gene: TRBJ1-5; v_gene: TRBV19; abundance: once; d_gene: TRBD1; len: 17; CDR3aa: CASRPRTGARGNQPQHF; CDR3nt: TGTGCCAGTAGGCCTCGGACAGGGGCAAGGGGCAATCAGCCCCAGCATTTT
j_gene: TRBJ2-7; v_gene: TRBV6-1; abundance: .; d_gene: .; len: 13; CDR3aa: CASSPGYPYEQYF; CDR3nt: TGTGCCAGCAGTCCAGGGTACCCCTACGAGCAGTACTTC
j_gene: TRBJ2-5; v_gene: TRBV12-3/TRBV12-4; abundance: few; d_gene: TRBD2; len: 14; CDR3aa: CASTPVGGEETQYF; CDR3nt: TGTGCCAGCACCCCGGTGGGGGGGGAAGAGACCCAGTACTTC
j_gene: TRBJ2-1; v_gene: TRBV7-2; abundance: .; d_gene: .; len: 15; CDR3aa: CASSARLMSGNEQFF; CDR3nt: TGTGCCAGCAGCGCCCGACTTATGTCGGGGAATGAGCAGTTCTTC
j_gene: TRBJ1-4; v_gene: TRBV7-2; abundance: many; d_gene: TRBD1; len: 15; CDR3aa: CASSLAGQGNEKLFF; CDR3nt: TGTGCCAGCAGCTTAGCGGGACAGGGAAATGAAAAACTGTTTTTT
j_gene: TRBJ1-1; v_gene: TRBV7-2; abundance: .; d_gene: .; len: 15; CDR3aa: CASSLVMGGGTEAFF; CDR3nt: TGTGCCAGCAGCTTAGTCATGGGAGGGGGCACTGAAGCTTTCTTT
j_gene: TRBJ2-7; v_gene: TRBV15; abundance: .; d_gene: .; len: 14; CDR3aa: CATSREDLGYEQYF; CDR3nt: TGTGCCACCAGCAGGGAAGACCTGGGCTACGAGCAGTACTTC
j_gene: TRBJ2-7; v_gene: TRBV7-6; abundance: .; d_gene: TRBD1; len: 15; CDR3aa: CASSSAGTGSHEQYF; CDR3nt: TGTGCCAGCAGCTCCGCCGGGACAGGGAGCCACGAGCAGTACTTC
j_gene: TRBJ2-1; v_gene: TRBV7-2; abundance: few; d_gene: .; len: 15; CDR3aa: CASSLPAGWVNEQFF; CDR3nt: TGTGCCAGCAGCTTACCGGCTGGGTGGGTAAATGAGCAGTTCTTC
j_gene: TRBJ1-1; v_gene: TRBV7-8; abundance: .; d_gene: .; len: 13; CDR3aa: CASSGLVGTEAFF; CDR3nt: TGTGCCAGCAGCGGTCTTGTGGGAACTGAAGCTTTCTTT
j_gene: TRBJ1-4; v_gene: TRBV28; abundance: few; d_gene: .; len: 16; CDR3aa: CASSPYKEGVREKLFF; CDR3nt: TGTGCCAGCAGTCCCTATAAGGAGGGGGTTCGAGAAAAACTGTTTTTT
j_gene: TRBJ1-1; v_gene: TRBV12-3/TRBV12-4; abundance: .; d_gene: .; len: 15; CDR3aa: CASSRPAITSTEAFF; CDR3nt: TGTGCCAGCAGCCGCCCGGCGATCACGTCCACTGAAGCTTTCTTT
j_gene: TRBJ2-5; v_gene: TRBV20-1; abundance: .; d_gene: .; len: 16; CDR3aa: CSARDSRQGRVETQYF; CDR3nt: TGCAGTGCTAGAGATAGCCGGCAGGGCCGAGTGGAGACCCAGTACTTC
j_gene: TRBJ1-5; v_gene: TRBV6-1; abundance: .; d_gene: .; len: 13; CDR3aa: CASSGRGDYSQHF; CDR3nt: TGTGCCAGCAGTGGCCGGGGGGACTACTCCCAGCATTTT
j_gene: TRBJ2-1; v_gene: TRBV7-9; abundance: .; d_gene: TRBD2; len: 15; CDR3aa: CASSSYGTRGNEQFF; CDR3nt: TGTGCCAGCAGCTCATACGGGACTAGGGGGAATGAGCAGTTCTTC
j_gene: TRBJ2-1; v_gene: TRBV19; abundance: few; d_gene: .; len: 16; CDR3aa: CASSINSARGHNEQFF; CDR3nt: TGTGCCAGTAGTATAAATTCGGCCAGGGGCCACAATGAGCAGTTCTTC
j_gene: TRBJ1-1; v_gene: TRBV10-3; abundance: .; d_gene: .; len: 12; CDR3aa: CAISESVGEAFF; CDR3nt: TGTGCCATCAGTGAGTCCGTAGGTGAAGCTTTCTTT
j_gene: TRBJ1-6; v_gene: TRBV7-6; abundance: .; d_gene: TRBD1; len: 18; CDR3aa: CASSAPGQGVGNGSPLHF; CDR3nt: TGTGCCAGCAGCGCCCCGGGACAGGGGGTTGGAAATGGATCACCCCTCCACTTT
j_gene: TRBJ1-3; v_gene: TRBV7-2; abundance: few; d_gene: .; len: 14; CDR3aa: CASSLDRTGNTIYF; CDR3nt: TGTGCCAGCAGCTTAGATCGTACTGGAAACACCATATATTTT
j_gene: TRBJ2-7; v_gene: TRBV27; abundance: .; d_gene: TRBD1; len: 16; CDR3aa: CASSPLPGTGYYEQYF; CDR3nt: TGTGCCAGCAGCCCCCTCCCTGGGACAGGGTACTACGAGCAGTACTTC
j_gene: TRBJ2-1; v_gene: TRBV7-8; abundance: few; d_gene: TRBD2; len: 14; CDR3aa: CASSLMAGGNEQFF; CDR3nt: TGTGCCAGCAGCTTAATGGCGGGGGGTAATGAGCAGTTCTTC
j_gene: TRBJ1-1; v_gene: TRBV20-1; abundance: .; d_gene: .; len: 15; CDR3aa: CSALQWTVLNTEAFF; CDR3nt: TGCAGTGCTCTACAATGGACAGTCCTGAACACTGAAGCTTTCTTT
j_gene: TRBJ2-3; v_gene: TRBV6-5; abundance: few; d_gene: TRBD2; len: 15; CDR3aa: CASRKYSGSTDTQYF; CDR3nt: TGTGCCAGCAGAAAGTATAGCGGGTCCACAGATACGCAGTATTTT